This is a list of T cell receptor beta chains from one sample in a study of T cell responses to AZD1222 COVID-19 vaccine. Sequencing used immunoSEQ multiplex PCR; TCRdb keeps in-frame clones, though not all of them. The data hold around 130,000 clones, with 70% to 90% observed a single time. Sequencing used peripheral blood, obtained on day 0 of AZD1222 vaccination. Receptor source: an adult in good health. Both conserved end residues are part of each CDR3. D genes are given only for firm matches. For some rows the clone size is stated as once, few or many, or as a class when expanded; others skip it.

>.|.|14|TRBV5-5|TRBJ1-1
TGTGCCAGCAGTTACGCCGAAGGTAACACTGAAGCTTTCTTT
CASSYAEGNTEAFF
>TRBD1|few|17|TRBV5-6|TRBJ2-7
TGTGCCAGCAGCCCGAATCCCGGGACAGGGGCCAACTACGAGCAGTACTTC
CASSPNPGTGANYEQYF
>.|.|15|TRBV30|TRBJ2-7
TGTGCCTGGAATGGGGATGGCGGCAGAACCTACGAGCAGTACTTC
CAWNGDGGRTYEQYF
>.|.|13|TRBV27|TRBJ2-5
TGTGCCAGCAGTTGGTCAGGGAGGGAGACCCAGTACTTC
CASSWSGRETQYF
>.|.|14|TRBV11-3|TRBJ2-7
TGTGCCAGCAGCTTATCCAGGCCCTCCTACGAGCAGTACTTC
CASSLSRPSYEQYF
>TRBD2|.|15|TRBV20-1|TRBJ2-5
TGCAGTGCTAGTGGAAAGACTAGCGGGGGAGAGACCCAGTACTTC
CSASGKTSGGETQYF
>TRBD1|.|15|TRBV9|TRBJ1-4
TGTGCCAGCAGCCCGGGACAGGGCCTTAATGAAAAACTGTTTTTT
CASSPGQGLNEKLFF
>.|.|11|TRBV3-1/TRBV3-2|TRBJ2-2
TGTGCCAGCAGCCACGGGGGGGAGCTGTTTTTT
CASSHGGELFF
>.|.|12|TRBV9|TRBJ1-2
TGTGCCAGCAGCCTCCCGGGCTATGGCTACACCTTC
CASSLPGYGYTF
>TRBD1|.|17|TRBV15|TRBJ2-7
TGTGCCACCAGCAGCTACCTCACGGGACAGGGGTCCTACGAGCAGTACTTC
CATSSYLTGQGSYEQYF
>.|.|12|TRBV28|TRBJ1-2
TGTGCCAGCAGATCCGGGACAAAGGAGAACACCTTC
CASRSGTKENTF
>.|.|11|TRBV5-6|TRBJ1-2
TGTGCCAGCAGCTTTAGTTCTTCGATATTCTTC
CASSFSSSIFF
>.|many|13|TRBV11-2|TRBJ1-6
TGTGCCAGCCAGGGTTCCCTAAATTCACCCCTCCACTTT
CASQGSLNSPLHF
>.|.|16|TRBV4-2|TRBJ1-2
TGTGCCAGCAGCCAAGATCAGGGGCTCATAGGCTATGGCTACACCTTC
CASSQDQGLIGYGYTF
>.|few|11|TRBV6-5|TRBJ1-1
TGTGCCAGCATAGGGAGGGCTGAAGCTTTCTTT
CASIGRAEAFF
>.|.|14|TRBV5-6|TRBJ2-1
TGTGCCAGCAGCTTGGGGGTTAAGAAAGGGGAGCAGTTCTTC
CASSLGVKKGEQFF
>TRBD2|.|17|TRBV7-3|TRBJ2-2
TGTGCCAGCAGCTTAGACGGGCGGGAGGGTAACACCGGGGAGCTGTTTTTT
CASSLDGREGNTGELFF